The 18 T cell receptor beta chains below all came from one sample that was sequenced in a study of T cells in Graves' hyperthyroidism and ophthalmopathy. TCR beta CDR3 region amplification was performed from RNA transcripts. Researchers ran a first-round RT-PCR on the TCR CDR3 using the HTBI primer set. A single record per CDR3 protein comes from TCRdb applying MiXCR to the multiplex PCR reads. The repertoire holds 550,000 to 850,000 distinct CDR3 sequences, roughly a sixth seen once, with 15% to 20% in the top ten. The source material was blood. The receptors were sampled from a woman in her fifties or sixties with Graves' hyperthyroidism that later progressed to Graves' ophthalmopathy.

The chain is built from TRBV29-1 and TRBJ2-1, with D perhaps matching TRBD2 (5 bases). The CDR3 is made up of 13 amino acids. Germline lookup yields CDR1 SQVTM and CDR2 ANQGSEA. Trimming took 4 bases from V and 4 from J, leaving 11 bases between them. The CDR3, as DNA: TGCAGCGTTGCTTGGACTGGGTACAATGAGCAGTTCTTC. Its protein product is CSVAWTGYNEQFF.

Details on this clonotype: A read error may produce the germline difference seen at one junction end. The chain recombines TRBV12-3 or TRBV12-4 with TRBJ2-3, with D perhaps being TRBD1 or TRBD2 (5 bases each). CDR3 size: 15 residues. The DNA for the CDR3 is TGTGCCAGCAGTCGCCAGCTCGGGACCCGGAATACGCGGTATTTT. Translating gives CASSRQLGTRNTRYF.

CDR3 protein: CSARRGGPGNEQFF. The CDR3 DNA is TGCAGTGCTAGACGGGGGGGGCCTGGGAATGAGCAGTTCTTC. The gene calls are TRBV20-1 and TRBJ2-1, with 8 bases identical to TRBD2. CDR1 and CDR2 (germline): DFQATT, SNEGSKA (reference sequence). This CDR3 spans 14 amino acids. The trim removed 2 bases at V and 7 bases at J, leaving 7 bases unmatched.

This clonotype was seen only once. The chain is built from TRBV4-1 and TRBJ1-1; D is unclear. The V gene's germline CDR1 is MGHRA and CDR2 YSYEKL. The CDR3 consists of 14 residues. V was cut by 6 bases and J by 4 bases, with 15 bases left in between. CDR3: CASRALLGGTEAFF. Written as DNA, the CDR3 is TGCGCCAGCAGGGCCCTCCTGGGAGGCACTGAAGCTTTCTTT.

This clonotype has just a few counts. The chain couples TRBV10-3 to TRBJ1-1, with 10 bases that match TRBD1. The V and J ends lost 6 bases and 1 base, in that order; junction bases with no gene match: 11. This CDR3 is 17 amino acids long. From germline, CDR1 is ENHRY and CDR2 SYGVKD. CDR3 coding DNA: TGTGCCATCAGCCCCGGGACAGGGGTCCGACCGAACACTGAAGCTTTCTTT. It yields the protein CAISPGTGVRPNTEAFF.

The chain combines TRBV19 with TRBJ2-2, with D tentatively TRBD1 or TRBD2 (5 bases each). V lost 3 bases to trimming and J lost 0 bases, with 11 bases between them. This CDR3 comprises 16 residues. Germline CDR1 LNHDA, CDR2 SQIVND (reference sequence). The CDR3 is CASSIRGPSNTGELFF. CDR3 sequence (DNA): TGTGCCAGTAGTATCCGGGGACCCTCGAACACCGGGGAGCTGTTTTTT. Full variable domain (outside the CDR3, taken from reference TRBV19 and TRBJ2-2): DGGITQSPKYLFRKEGQNVTLSCEQNLNHDAMYWYRQDPGQGLRLIYYSQIVNDFQKGDIAEGYSVSREKKESFPLTVTSAQKNPTAFYLCASSIRGPSNTGELFFGEGSRLTVL.

This chain connects TRBV9 to TRBJ1-2, with D possibly matching TRBD1 (5 bases). The length of the CDR3 is 15 residues. The germline CDR1 and CDR2 sequences are SGDLS and YYNGEE. The ends were cut back, 6 bases at V and 6 bases at J, with 21 bases in the middle. CDR3 protein: CASNPLPEGIHGYTF. CDR3 DNA sequence: TGTGCCAGCAACCCCCTCCCCGAGGGGATACATGGCTACACCTTC.

This clonotype appeared many times. This chain joins TRBV3-1 and TRBJ1-1, with TRBD1 identical over 8 bases. Germline lookup yields CDR1 LGHDT and CDR2 YNNKEL (reference sequence). This CDR3 has 15 amino acids. V lost 1 base, J lost 3 bases, and 4 bases stayed unmatched. The DNA for the CDR3 is TGTGCCAGCAGCCAAGTCGGGACAGGATACACTGAAGCTTTCTTT. It is translated as CASSQVGTGYTEAFF.

This clonotype was observed a few times. V usage is TRBV7-9 and J usage is TRBJ2-2; D is uncertain. The CDR3 covers 13 residues. Trimming stripped 3 bases from V and 4 bases from J, with 6 bases between. Looked up from germline, CDR1 is SEHNR and CDR2 is FQNEAQ (reference sequence). The CDR3 DNA is TGTGCCAGCAGCTTGGCGATCACCGGGGAGCTGTTTTTT. This sequence encodes CASSLAITGELFF.

The chain joins TRBV7-8 to TRBJ1-4; D is possibly TRBD1 (6 bases). Trimming took off 1 base at V and 11 bases at J, with 11 bases between the two ends. This CDR3 contains 13 residues. Germline V lookup: CDR1 SGHVS, CDR2 FQNEAQ. For the CDR3, the DNA is TGTGCCAGCAGCTTAGACAGGGCAGGGAAACTGTTTTTT. Protein product: CASSLDRAGKLFF.

This clonotype was counted many times. The chain carries TRBV20-1 and TRBJ1-2, with TRBD1 matching over 9 bases. Germline CDR1 DFQATT, CDR2 SNEGSKA (reference sequence). The length of the CDR3 is 18 residues. J lost 4 bases, V lost 0 bases, and 15 bases had no gene match. DNA of the CDR3: TGCAGTGCTAGAGATCAACCGCGGACAGGGGCCCTCGGCTATGGCTACACCTTC. As protein: CSARDQPRTGALGYGYTF.

This clonotype was found many times. V is TRBV5-5 and J is TRBJ1-5; no firm D call. The germline V gene encodes CDR1 SGHKS and CDR2 YYEKEE (reference sequence). This CDR3 region has 15 residues. Trimming left V 0 bases short and J 0 bases short, with 7 bases between. The CDR3: CASSLAPYSNQPQHF. The CDR3 nucleotides read TGTGCCAGCAGCTTGGCCCCCTATAGCAATCAGCCCCAGCATTTT.

This clonotype appeared a few times. J is TRBJ1-6 and V is TRBV7-2; 7 bases agree with TRBD1. Germline V gene sequence: CDR1 SGHTA, CDR2 FQGNSA. The length of the CDR3 is 17 residues. Unmatched junction bases numbered 10, after V lost 5 bases and J lost 3 bases. The CDR3 protein is CASSTHRGSDYNSPLHF. The CDR3, as DNA: TGTGCCAGCAGCACCCACAGGGGATCAGACTATAATTCACCCCTCCACTTT.

Concerning this clonotype: A read error is possible here, since a much larger clone lies one base away. The V and J genes are TRBV7-6 and TRBJ2-1; 7 bases are a match to TRBD1. With the DNA end fitting TRBJ2-7 better, the J assignment may be wrong. CDR1 is SGHVS, CDR2 FNYEAQ, per germline. The CDR3 loop spans 17 amino acids. CDR3 sequence (DNA): TGTGCCAGCAGCCCCTGGACAGGTCGTACGTCTTACAATGAGCAGTACTTC. It translates to CASSPWTGRTSYNEQYF.

In this sample, this clonotype turned up a few times. The chain employs TRBV6-1 and TRBJ2-5; D unclear. The CDR3 runs 14 residues. V was trimmed by 2 bases and J by 5 bases, leaving 12 bases between them. In germline, CDR1 is MNHNS, CDR2 SASEGT. This CDR3 is CASSESQSQETQYF. For the CDR3, the DNA is TGTGCCAGCAGTGAATCACAATCCCAGGAGACCCAGTACTTC.

In this sample, this clonotype turned up many times. The gene calls are TRBV5-1 and TRBJ1-1; 8 bases fit TRBD1. The CDR3 covers 14 residues. Germline V gene data show CDR1 as SGHRS and CDR2 as YFSETQ. V lost 6 bases to trimming and J lost 3 bases; unmatched junction nucleotides: 7. The CDR3 is CASTLDREDTEAFF. Here the CDR3 DNA reads TGCGCCAGCACATTGGACAGGGAGGACACTGAAGCTTTCTTT. Looking up the rest from reference TRBV5-1 and TRBJ1-1 gives the full variable domain: KAGVTQTPRYLIKTRGQQVTLSCSPISGHRSVSWYQQTPGQGLQFLFEYFSETQRNKGNFPGRFSGRQFSNSRSEMNVSTLELGDSALYLCASTLDREDTEAFFGQGTRLTVV.

This clonotype was detected only a few times. The rearrangement links TRBV19 to TRBJ1-2; D gene uncertain. The ends were cut back, 9 bases at V and 5 bases at J, with 10 bases in the middle. The CDR3 has 11 residues. Germline CDR1 reads LNHDA; CDR2 reads SQIVND (reference sequence). CDR3 nucleotides: TGTGCCAGCAGCATAGGGTATGGCTACACCTTC. This gives the protein CASSIGYGYTF.

This chain links TRBV19 with TRBJ2-7, with 7 bases aligning to TRBD1. The CDR3 loop spans 15 amino acids. Germline V gene sequence: CDR1 LNHDA, CDR2 SQIVND (reference sequence). Trimming took 3 bases from V and 2 from J; bases not matched to a gene: 7. CDR3 in amino acids: CASSIGQETPYEQYF. The CDR3 DNA follows: TGTGCCAGTAGTATCGGACAGGAGACTCCCTACGAGCAGTACTTC.